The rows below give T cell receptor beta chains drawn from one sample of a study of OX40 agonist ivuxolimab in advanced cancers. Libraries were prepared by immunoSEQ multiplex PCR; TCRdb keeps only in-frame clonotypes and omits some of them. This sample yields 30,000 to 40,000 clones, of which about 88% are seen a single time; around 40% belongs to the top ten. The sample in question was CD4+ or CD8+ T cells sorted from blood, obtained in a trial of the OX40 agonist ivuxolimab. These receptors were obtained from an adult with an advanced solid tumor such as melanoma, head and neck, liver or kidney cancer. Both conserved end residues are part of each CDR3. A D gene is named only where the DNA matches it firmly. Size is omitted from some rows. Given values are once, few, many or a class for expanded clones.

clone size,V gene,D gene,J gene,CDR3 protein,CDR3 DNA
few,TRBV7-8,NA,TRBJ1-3,CASSLGDSGNTIYF,TGTGCCAGCAGCTTAGGCGACTCTGGAAACACCATATATTTT
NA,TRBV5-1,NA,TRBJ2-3,CASSTGGNTDTQYF,TGCGCCAGCAGCACGGGGGGCAACACAGATACGCAGTATTTT
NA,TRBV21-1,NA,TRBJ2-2,CASSSRGTAGRTPGTGELFF,TGTGCCAGCAGCTCTAGAGGGACAGCGGGGAGAACACCGGGGACCGGGGAGCTGTTTTTT
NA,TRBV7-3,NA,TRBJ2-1,CASSFGSSSYNEQFF,TGTGCCAGCAGCTTCGGATCTAGCTCCTACAATGAGCAGTTCTTC
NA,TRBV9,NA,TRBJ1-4,CASSVEGTDYEKLFF,TGTGCCAGCAGCGTAGAGGGGACGGACTACGAAAAACTGTTTTTT
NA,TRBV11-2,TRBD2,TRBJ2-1,CASSLAAGGVDEQFF,TGTGCCAGCAGCTTAGCAGCGGGGGGGGTCGATGAGCAGTTCTTC
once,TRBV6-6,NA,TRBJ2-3,CASSYSGGYGDTQYF,TGTGCCAGCAGTTACTCCGGCGGATACGGAGATACGCAGTATTTT
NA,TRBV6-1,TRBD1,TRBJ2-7,CASSAAGGIFDEQYF,TGTGCCAGCAGTGCCGCAGGGGGCATTTTTGACGAGCAGTACTTC
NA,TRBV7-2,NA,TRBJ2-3,CASSLELGGTDTQYF,TGTGCCAGCAGCTTAGAACTAGGGGGCACAGATACGCAGTATTTT
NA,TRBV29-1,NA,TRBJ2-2,CSVEVRYRTGELFF,TGCAGCGTTGAAGTAAGATATCGGACCGGGGAGCTGTTTTTT
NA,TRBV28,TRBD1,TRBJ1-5,CASSFPPDRVGNQPQHF,TGTGCCAGCAGTTTCCCGCCAGACAGGGTGGGCAATCAGCCCCAGCATTTT
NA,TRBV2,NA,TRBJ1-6,CASSDESSPLHF,TGTGCCAGCAGTGACGAATCCTCACCCCTCCACTTT
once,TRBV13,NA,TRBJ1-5,CASSLGREGSEDSNQPQHF,TGTGCCAGCAGCTTAGGCCGCGAGGGTTCAGAGGATAGCAATCAGCCCCAGCATTTT
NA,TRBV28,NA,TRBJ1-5,CASSLVQGVSNQPQHF,TGTGCCAGCAGTTTGGTACAGGGAGTGAGCAATCAGCCCCAGCATTTT
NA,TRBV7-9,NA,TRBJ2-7,CASSLLRGTGHNEQYF,TGTGCCAGCAGCTTACTAAGGGGGACGGGCCACAACGAGCAGTACTTC
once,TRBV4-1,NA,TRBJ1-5,CASSLEVGLIQPQHF,TGCGCCAGCAGCCTCGAAGTCGGGCTTATACAGCCCCAGCATTTT
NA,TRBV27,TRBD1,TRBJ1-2,CASSSTGGSVGYTF,TGTGCCAGCAGTTCTACAGGGGGATCGGTGGGCTACACCTTC
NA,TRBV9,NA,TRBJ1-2,CASSGKASNYGYTF,TGTGCCAGCAGCGGGAAAGCCTCTAACTATGGCTACACCTTC
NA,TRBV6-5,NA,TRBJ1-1,CASSRTVNTEAFF,TGTGCCAGCAGTCGTACAGTGAACACTGAAGCTTTCTTT
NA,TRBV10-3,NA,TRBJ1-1,CAISESEGNTEAFF,TGTGCCATCAGTGAGTCCGAAGGGAACACTGAAGCTTTCTTT
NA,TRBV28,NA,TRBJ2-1,CASSPLGEQFF,TGTGCCAGCAGTCCCCTCGGTGAGCAGTTCTTC
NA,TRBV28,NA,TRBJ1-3,CASRLQGPGNTIYF,TGTGCCAGCAGATTACAGGGCCCCGGAAACACCATATATTTT
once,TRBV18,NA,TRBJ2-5,CASSRRDEDLQETQYF,TGTGCCAGCTCGCGGAGGGACGAGGACCTCCAAGAGACCCAGTACTTC
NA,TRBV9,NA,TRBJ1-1,CASSAGKNTEAFF,TGTGCCAGCAGTGCCGGGAAGAACACTGAAGCTTTCTTT
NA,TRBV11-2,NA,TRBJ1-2,CASSVRGEHYGYTF,TGTGCCAGCAGCGTAAGAGGGGAGCACTATGGCTACACCTTC
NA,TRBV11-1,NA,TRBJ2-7,CASSPQGSYEQYF,TGTGCCAGCAGCCCACAGGGCTCCTACGAGCAGTACTTC
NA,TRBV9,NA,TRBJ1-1,CASSVVGGEGTEAFF,TGTGCCAGCAGCGTAGTCGGGGGAGAGGGAACTGAAGCTTTCTTT
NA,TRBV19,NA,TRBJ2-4,CASSISFDRIAKNIQYF,TGTGCCAGTAGTATCAGTTTCGACAGAATAGCCAAAAACATTCAGTACTTC
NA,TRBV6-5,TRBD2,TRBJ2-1,CASSYGAGGGYNEQFF,TGTGCCAGCAGTTACGGCGCCGGCGGGGGTTACAATGAGCAGTTCTTC
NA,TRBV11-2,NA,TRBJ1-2,CASSLDGNYGYTF,TGTGCCAGCAGCTTAGACGGCAACTATGGCTACACCTTC
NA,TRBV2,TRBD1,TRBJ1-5,CASLIGQGANQPQHF,TGTGCCAGCCTAATTGGACAGGGGGCAAATCAGCCCCAGCATTTT
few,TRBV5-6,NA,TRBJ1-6,CASSLRISSYNSPLHF,TGTGCCAGCAGCTTGCGGATAAGCTCCTATAATTCACCCCTCCACTTT
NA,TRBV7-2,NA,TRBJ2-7,CASSLEGANEQYF,TGTGCCAGCAGCTTAGAAGGGGCAAACGAGCAGTACTTC
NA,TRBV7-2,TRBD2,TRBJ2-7,CASSSYSGGGYEQYF,TGTGCCAGCAGCTCCTATAGCGGGGGCGGGTACGAGCAGTACTTC
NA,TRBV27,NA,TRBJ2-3,CARTLRVDLTDTQYF,TGTGCCAGGACCCTTCGGGTGGACCTCACAGATACGCAGTATTTT
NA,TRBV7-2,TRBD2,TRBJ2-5,CASSLSGAQETQYF,TGTGCCAGCAGCCTTAGCGGGGCTCAAGAGACCCAGTACTTC
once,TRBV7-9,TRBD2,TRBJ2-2,CASSPPLAGGDTGELFF,TGTGCCAGCAGCCCACCCCTAGCGGGGGGAGACACCGGGGAGCTGTTTTTT
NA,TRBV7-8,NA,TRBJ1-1,CASRELAAFMNTEAFF,TGTGCCAGCCGAGAGCTGGCAGCCTTTATGAACACTGAAGCTTTCTTT
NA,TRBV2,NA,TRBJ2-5,CASRGDRETQYF,TGTGCCAGCAGGGGAGACCGGGAGACCCAGTACTTC
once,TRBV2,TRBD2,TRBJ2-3,CASSGTSGGWDTQYF,TGTGCCAGCAGTGGGACTAGCGGGGGCTGGGATACGCAGTATTTT
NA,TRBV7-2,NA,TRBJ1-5,CASSSRNQPQHF,TGTGCCAGCAGCTCTCGGAATCAGCCCCAGCATTTT
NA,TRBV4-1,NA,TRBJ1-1,CASSPLAGQGTEAFF,TGCGCCAGCAGCCCACTCGCAGGGCAGGGAACTGAAGCTTTCTTT